This T cell receptor (beta chain) was retrieved from a study of shared clonotypes between healthy human individuals. About the study: For every donor, three CD4 naive, three CD4 memory, two CD8 naive and one CD8 memory plates were used.

Deletions cut 1 base from V and 0 bases from J, with 7 bases between. Germline assignment: CDR1 SGHAT and CDR2 FQNNGV. CDR3 length equals 15 residues. Original analysis: ImmunoSEQ output lacked quality scores and full-length reads, limiting matched filtering. Profiled with immunoSEQ multiplex PCR; TCRdb holds only in-frame clones, not every one. That table furnishes V, J and clone size, whereas the DNA furnished D and trimming. The sample includes a few million clones, approximately 94% of them seen just once. Study-level points and caveats: Relative to memory subsets, naive subsets generally showed larger estimated richness.

In the case of this clone: Its antigen is unidentified.

Input material: naive CD4+ T cells sorted from blood. Subset defined: CD45RA+ positively selected. The TCR comes from a young man in good health. The V and J genes are TRBV11-2 and TRBJ2-1; the D is unclear. CDR3 sequence (DNA): TGTGCCAGCAGCTTAGGAGCAAGCTCCTACAATGAGCAGTTCTTC. It translates to CASSLGASSYNEQFF. The variable domain in full, completed from reference TRBV11-2 and TRBJ2-1, reads EAGVAQSPRYKIIEKRQSVAFWCNPISGHATLYWYQQILGQGPKLLIQFQNNGVVDDSQLPKDRFSAERLKGVDSTLKIQPAKLEDSAVYLCASSLGASSYNEQFFGPGTRLTVL.